These T cell receptor beta chains were read from a single sample in a study of CD8+CD57+ T cells in acquired aplastic anemia. TCRdb ran MiXCR on the reads and lists one entry per CDR3 protein. Here the sample spans around 120,000 distinct CDR3 sequences, approximately 40% being singletons. The sequenced material came from sorted CD4+, CD8+, or CD8+CD57+ T cells (not recorded which) from PBMCs. The receptors were sampled from a human donor with aplastic anemia. Each CDR3 is given with its conserved first and last residue. D genes are given only for firm matches. Size is stated for part of the rows, as once, few or many counts, or as a class when the clone is expanded.

v_call: TRBV6-1; j_call: TRBJ2-7; clone_size: many; d_call: NA; cdr3_aa: CASSRQAGGYEQYF; cdr3_nt: TGTGCCAGCAGCCGACAGGCCGGAGGGTACGAGCAGTACTTC
v_call: TRBV6-4; j_call: TRBJ2-7; clone_size: NA; d_call: TRBD2; cdr3_aa: CASPHGGGWEQYF; cdr3_nt: TGTGCCAGCCCTCACGGGGGGGGCTGGGAGCAGTACTTC
v_call: TRBV19; j_call: TRBJ1-6; clone_size: NA; d_call: TRBD1; cdr3_aa: CASSSATGAYNSPLHF; cdr3_nt: TGTGCCAGTAGTTCCGCCACAGGGGCTTATAATTCACCCCTCCACTTT
v_call: TRBV19; j_call: TRBJ2-7; clone_size: many; d_call: TRBD1; cdr3_aa: CASSRTGTDEQYF; cdr3_nt: TGTGCCAGCTCCCGGACAGGGACCGACGAGCAGTACTTC
v_call: TRBV7-2; j_call: TRBJ2-3; clone_size: many; d_call: NA; cdr3_aa: CASSLARVSTDTQYF; cdr3_nt: TGTGCCAGCAGCTTAGCACGGGTTAGCACAGATACGCAGTATTTT
v_call: TRBV12-3/TRBV12-4; j_call: TRBJ1-1; clone_size: many; d_call: NA; cdr3_aa: CASSLTPTVQGTEAFF; cdr3_nt: TGTGCCAGCAGCTTGACCCCAACAGTTCAGGGCACTGAAGCTTTCTTT
v_call: TRBV7-9; j_call: TRBJ2-7; clone_size: NA; d_call: TRBD2; cdr3_aa: CASSLTGGGGDEQYF; cdr3_nt: TGTGCCAGCAGCCTCACAGGCGGCGGGGGGGACGAGCAGTACTTC
v_call: TRBV11-1; j_call: TRBJ2-3; clone_size: few; d_call: TRBD2; cdr3_aa: CASNRGLAASTRETQYF; cdr3_nt: TGTGCCAGTAACCGGGGACTAGCGGCGTCCACACGGGAGACGCAGTATTTT
v_call: TRBV24-1; j_call: TRBJ1-5; clone_size: many; d_call: NA; cdr3_aa: CATSDSGKVTGNQPQHF; cdr3_nt: TGTGCCACCAGTGATTCGGGGAAGGTAACTGGGAATCAGCCCCAGCATTTT
v_call: TRBV30; j_call: TRBJ1-5; clone_size: many; d_call: NA; cdr3_aa: CAWSGQSGEPQHF; cdr3_nt: TGTGCCTGGAGTGGACAGTCCGGTGAGCCCCAGCATTTT
v_call: TRBV19; j_call: TRBJ1-2; clone_size: NA; d_call: NA; cdr3_aa: CASNSGRSPNYGYTF; cdr3_nt: TGTGCCAGTAATTCGGGCCGAAGTCCTAACTATGGCTACACCTTC
v_call: TRBV7-9; j_call: TRBJ2-6; clone_size: many; d_call: TRBD1; cdr3_aa: CASSSTGGTGANVLTF; cdr3_nt: TGTGCCAGCAGCTCGACAGGGGGAACTGGGGCCAACGTCCTGACTTTC
v_call: TRBV5-1; j_call: TRBJ2-7; clone_size: many; d_call: TRBD2; cdr3_aa: CASSSERGIYEQYF; cdr3_nt: TGCGCCAGCAGCTCAGAGCGGGGGATCTACGAGCAGTACTTC
v_call: TRBV20-1; j_call: TRBJ2-4; clone_size: NA; d_call: TRBD2; cdr3_aa: CSASLVSGGNIQYF; cdr3_nt: TGCAGCGCTAGTTTGGTTAGCGGGGGAAACATTCAGTACTTC
v_call: TRBV30; j_call: TRBJ1-5; clone_size: many; d_call: NA; cdr3_aa: CGPLLVVGQPQHF; cdr3_nt: TGTGGGCCGCTACTGGTTGTAGGACAGCCCCAGCATTTT
v_call: TRBV20-1; j_call: TRBJ2-3; clone_size: NA; d_call: TRBD2; cdr3_aa: CSAGRGTSGTDTQYF; cdr3_nt: TGCAGTGCTGGTAGAGGGACTAGCGGCACAGATACGCAGTATTTT
v_call: TRBV5-1; j_call: TRBJ2-7; clone_size: many; d_call: NA; cdr3_aa: CASSSSFRDIAQKYF; cdr3_nt: NA
v_call: TRBV6-1; j_call: TRBJ2-1; clone_size: many; d_call: NA; cdr3_aa: CATKADRSSYNEQFF; cdr3_nt: TGTGCCACCAAAGCGGACAGAAGCTCCTACAATGAGCAGTTCTTC
v_call: TRBV9; j_call: TRBJ2-3; clone_size: many; d_call: NA; cdr3_aa: CASSPTPWTSTDTQYF; cdr3_nt: TGTGCCAGCAGCCCTACCCCCTGGACTAGCACAGATACGCAGTATTTT
v_call: TRBV19; j_call: TRBJ2-1; clone_size: many; d_call: NA; cdr3_aa: CASSPGDEQFF; cdr3_nt: TGTGCCAGTAGTCCCGGGGATGAGCAGTTCTTC
v_call: TRBV29-1; j_call: TRBJ2-7; clone_size: NA; d_call: NA; cdr3_aa: CSVEKGGLYEQYF; cdr3_nt: TGCAGCGTTGAAAAAGGTGGCCTCTACGAGCAGTACTTC
v_call: TRBV7-6; j_call: TRBJ1-1; clone_size: NA; d_call: TRBD1; cdr3_aa: CASSPDRGRTEAFF; cdr3_nt: TGTGCCAGCAGCCCGGACAGGGGGCGTACTGAAGCTTTCTTT
v_call: TRBV5-1; j_call: TRBJ2-3; clone_size: many; d_call: TRBD1; cdr3_aa: CASSSGTATDTQYF; cdr3_nt: TGCGCCAGCAGCTCCGGGACAGCCACAGATACGCAGTATTTT
v_call: TRBV7-6; j_call: TRBJ1-6; clone_size: NA; d_call: TRBD1; cdr3_aa: CASSLAQGDLSPLHF; cdr3_nt: TGTGCCAGCAGCTTAGCCCAGGGGGATCTGTCACCCCTCCACTTT